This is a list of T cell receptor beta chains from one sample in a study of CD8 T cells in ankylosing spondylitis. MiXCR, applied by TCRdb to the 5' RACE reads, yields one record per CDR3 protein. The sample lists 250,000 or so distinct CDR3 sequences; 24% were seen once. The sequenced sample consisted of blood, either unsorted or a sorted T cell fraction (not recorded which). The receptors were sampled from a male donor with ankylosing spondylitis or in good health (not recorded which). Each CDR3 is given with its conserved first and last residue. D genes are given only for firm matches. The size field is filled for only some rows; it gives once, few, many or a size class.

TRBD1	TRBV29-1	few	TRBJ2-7	TGCAGCGTTGAAGAGGGGAGGACAGGGGGCAACGAGCAGTACTTC	CSVEEGRTGGNEQYF
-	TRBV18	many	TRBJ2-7	TGTGCCAGCTCACCAGCGGCTAGTACGTACGAGCAGTACTTC	CASSPAASTYEQYF
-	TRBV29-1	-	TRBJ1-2	TGCAGCGTCGCCGGGCAGGACGGCTACACCTTC	CSVAGQDGYTF
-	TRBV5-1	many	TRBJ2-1	TGCGCCAGCAGCTTTGGGGGACCCTCCTACAATGAGCAGTTCTTC	CASSFGGPSYNEQFF
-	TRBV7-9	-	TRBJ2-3	TGTGCCACCAAACTCGTCGGGACGACCAGCACAGATACGCAGTATTTT	CATKLVGTTSTDTQYF
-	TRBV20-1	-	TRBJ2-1	TGCAGTGCCCCCCGGGACGCGAACAATGAGCAGTTCTTC	CSAPRDANNEQFF
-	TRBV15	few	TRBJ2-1	TGTGCCACCAGCAGGGGTCTAGCGACAGGGTACAATGAGCAGTTCTTC	CATSRGLATGYNEQFF
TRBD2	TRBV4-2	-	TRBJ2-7	TGTGCCAGCACCCTTACACCGGGACTAGCGGGGGGGCTACTCCACGAGCAGTACTTC	CASTLTPGLAGGLLHEQYF
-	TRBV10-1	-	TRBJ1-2	TGCGCCAGCAGACCCACTTCGTATGGCTACACCTTC	CASRPTSYGYTF
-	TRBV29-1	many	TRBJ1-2	TGCAGCGTTGAAGACCCCTCAGCAGGGCGTAGCTATGGCTACACCTTC	CSVEDPSAGRSYGYTF
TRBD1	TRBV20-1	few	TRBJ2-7	TGCAGTGCTAGCGACGGACAGGGGTACGAGCAGTACTTC	CSASDGQGYEQYF
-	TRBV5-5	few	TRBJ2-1	TGTGCCAGCAGCTGGCCTGGAGGTGAGCAGTTCTTC	CASSWPGGEQFF
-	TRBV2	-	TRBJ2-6	TGTGCCAGCAGTGACGGCGGGGCAGGTTTTCTTGGGGCCAACGTCCTGACTTTC	CASSDGGAGFLGANVLTF
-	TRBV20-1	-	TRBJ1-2	TGCAGTGCTAGAGATCATCGCTACACCTTC	CSARDHRYTF
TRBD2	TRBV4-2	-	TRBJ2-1	TGTGCCAGCAGCCCAGACGGACTAGCAAGCTCCTACAATGAGCAGTTCTTC	CASSPDGLASSYNEQFF
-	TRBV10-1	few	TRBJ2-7	TGCGCCAGCATTTTCGACAGGCGAACCTACGAGCAGTACTTC	CASIFDRRTYEQYF